Listed below are T cell receptor beta chains from one sample, sequenced in a study of blood T cell repertoires in COVID-19. Assay used: immunoSEQ multiplex PCR; TCRdb lists only in-frame clones, some missing. Here the sample spans roughly 200,000 clones, 82% being singletons. The specimen was PBMCs or T cells enriched from blood (not recorded which). These receptor sequences come from a woman aged 55-69 years with acute COVID-19. Both conserved end residues are trimmed from each CDR3.

TRBV10-3	12	TRBJ2-2	AIKGAPNTGELF
TRBV19	16	TRBJ2-6	ASSIEGLGQPGANVLT
TRBV6-5	12	TRBJ1-5	ASSWGQGNQPQH
TRBV5-1	16	TRBJ1-2	ASSLGRQGAASDYGYT
TRBV11-2	12	TRBJ1-1	ASSRTGGNTEAF
TRBV2	12	TRBJ2-3	ASTLTPYTDTQY
TRBV5-6	14	TRBJ1-3	ASSLAGIYSGNTIY
TRBV3-1/TRBV3-2	13	TRBJ2-1	ASSLTGGGYNEQF
TRBV18	13	TRBJ2-7	ASSPQSSRTYEQY
TRBV20-1	12	TRBJ2-5	SASSGGAGETQY
TRBV7-9	12	TRBJ2-5	ASSRDRGQETQY
TRBV6-6	10	TRBJ2-5	ASTRVAETQY
TRBV21-1	12	TRBJ1-2	ASSKKQQIYGYT
TRBV4-3	13	TRBJ2-1	ASSQEISSYNEQF
TRBV12-3/TRBV12-4	11	TRBJ1-1	ASVGVGNTEAF
TRBV3-1/TRBV3-2	10	TRBJ2-5	ASSQVAETQY
TRBV5-1	13	TRBJ1-1	ASSLLRQENTEAF
TRBV7-2	14	TRBJ1-6	ASSSRTLSYNSPLH
TRBV7-8	17	TRBJ2-2	ASSRTSGTSLWGTGELF
TRBV5-1	15	TRBJ1-3	ASSLASIRTSGNTIY
TRBV7-2	12	TRBJ2-3	ASSSGGGADTQY
TRBV6-1	13	TRBJ2-3	ASSEFFGSTDTQY
TRBV25-1	13	TRBJ1-2	ASSEWADRGGGYT
TRBV19	13	TRBJ2-1	ASSTNANSYNEQF
TRBV19	13	TRBJ1-1	ASSMGVRGETEAF
TRBV6-5	12	TRBJ1-1	ASSTLTGNTEAF
TRBV7-2	13	TRBJ2-5	ASSPTSGAQETQY
TRBV19	13	TRBJ2-1	ASSYWDINHNEQF
TRBV28	14	TRBJ1-5	ASSLRGSYLNQPQH
TRBV11-3	12	TRBJ2-2	ASSSQSGTGELF
TRBV14	13	TRBJ2-7	ASSPLVAGVGEQY
TRBV19	14	TRBJ1-2	ASSIVFGGRWYGYT
TRBV5-1	12	TRBJ2-5	ASSATREGETQY
TRBV7-2	12	TRBJ2-7	ASSSLAGPYEQY
TRBV4-2	13	TRBJ2-1	ASSQDSRERNEQF
TRBV7-9	13	TRBJ1-5	ASSPPTAANQPQH
TRBV27	14	TRBJ1-1	ASSFHRARRNTEAF
TRBV6-5	12	TRBJ1-2	ASSYGSDFYGYT
TRBV29-1	10	TRBJ2-3	SVSSGTDTQY
TRBV4-3	13	TRBJ1-2	ASSQGQGGGYGYT